The sequence of this TCR beta chain was determined in a study of T cells in Graves' hyperthyroidism and ophthalmopathy. RNA transcripts provided the source from which TCR beta CDR3 regions were amplified. The primer set for the first-round RT-PCR of the TCR CDR3 was HTBI. TCRdb fed the multiplex PCR reads into MiXCR, producing one record per CDR3 protein. The sample carries 400,000 to 600,000 distinct CDR3 sequences, roughly 16% recorded once. This CDR3 comprises 14 residues. V lost 3 bases and J lost 5, with 11 bases in between. The germline V gene encodes CDR1 LGHDT and CDR2 YNNKEL (reference sequence). PBMCs were sourced from roughly 10 ml fresh peripheral blood.

The clonotype was recovered from a woman aged 30 to 39 with Graves' ophthalmopathy. The chain recombines TRBV3-1 with TRBJ1-5; maybe TRBD1 (5 bases). The specimen was blood. CDR3 sequence reads: CASSHLGDDQPQHF. Here the CDR3 DNA reads TGTGCCAGCAGCCACTTGGGGGACGATCAGCCCCAGCATTTT.